This is a list of T cell receptor beta chains from one sample in a study of cytomegalovirus exposure and HLA in healthy donors. Measured with immunoSEQ multiplex PCR; TCRdb has only the in-frame clones, and not every one. Of about 120,000 clones in the sample, 79% were seen once. The sequencing sample was made of PBMCs. The receptors derive from a man aged 25 to 40 in good health and CMV-seropositive. Each CDR3 is given with its conserved first and last residue. Each record gives: D gene, V gene, clone size, J gene, CDR3 DNA, CDR3 protein. The D gene is left open where the match is weak. The size entry is marked missing in some rows and otherwise reads once, few, many or a size class.

>TRBD1|TRBV5-4|.|TRBJ2-6
TGTGCCAGCAGCTTGGGACAGGGACGCTCTGGGGCCAACGTCCTGACTTTC
CASSLGQGRSGANVLTF
>.|TRBV15|.|TRBJ2-7
TGTGCCACCAGGGGCATAGGGGGCTCCTACGAGCAGTACTTC
CATRGIGGSYEQYF
>.|TRBV2|.|TRBJ1-4
TGTGCCAGCGGGGAGGTAGCACTCGGGGTTGAACTGTTTTTT
CASGEVALGVELFF
>.|TRBV6-1|few|TRBJ2-4
TGTGCCAGCCGTCCGGGGGAACTAGCCAAAAACATTCAGTACTTC
CASRPGELAKNIQYF
>.|TRBV10-1|.|TRBJ2-1
TGCGCCAGCAGTGGGGGTCTATCGGGGGATTCCTACAATGAGCAGTTCTTC
CASSGGLSGDSYNEQFF
>.|TRBV29-1|once|TRBJ2-2
TGCAGCGGCCTAGCGAATATCGGCGGGGAGCTGTTTTTT
CSGLANIGGELFF
>TRBD1|TRBV13|.|TRBJ2-7
TGTGCCAGCACCTTACAGGGGGCATCGGGATACGAGCAGTACTTC
CASTLQGASGYEQYF
>.|TRBV19|few|TRBJ1-2
TGTGCCAGTAGCACAGGGACCCTCGGCTACACCTTC
CASSTGTLGYTF
>TRBD1|TRBV19|.|TRBJ1-4
TGTGCCAGTAGCCAAGGGACAGGTGAAAAACTGTTTTTT
CASSQGTGEKLFF
>.|TRBV27|.|TRBJ2-7
TGTGCCAGCAGTTTCGTAGGCGGCTCCTACGAGCAGTACTTC
CASSFVGGSYEQYF
>TRBD2|TRBV10-3|.|TRBJ2-1
TGTGCCATCAGTGAGTCCGGGGGTAGCGGGGACTACAATGAGCAGTTCTTC
CAISESGGSGDYNEQFF
>.|TRBV5-1|.|TRBJ1-1
TGCGCCAGCAGCTTGGTTCGGACTAACACTGAAGCTTTCTTT
CASSLVRTNTEAFF
>.|TRBV5-6|.|TRBJ1-1
TGTGCCAGCAGCTTGGCCGGGGGGATGAACACTGAAGCTTTCTTT
CASSLAGGMNTEAFF
>.|TRBV30|.|TRBJ1-2
TGTGCCTGGAGTACCGCACAGGGTAGAGCTGGCTACACCTTC
CAWSTAQGRAGYTF
>.|TRBV11-1|.|TRBJ2-4
TGTGCCAGCAGCCCTCGACACTCACCCAAAAACATTCAGTACTTC
CASSPRHSPKNIQYF
>.|TRBV7-2|.|TRBJ1-3
TGTGCCAGCAGCTTAGAGTACGGGAAATCCATATATTTT
CASSLEYGKSIYF
>TRBD2|TRBV12-5|.|TRBJ2-7
TGTGCTAGTGGTATTAGCCGGGAGGTGACGGCGGACTACGAGCAGTACTTC
CASGISREVTADYEQYF
>TRBD1|TRBV30|.|TRBJ2-1
TGTGCCTGGAATAAAGACAGGGGAATTGACAATGAGCAGTTCTTC
CAWNKDRGIDNEQFF
>.|TRBV10-2|.|TRBJ1-2
TGCGCCAGCAGTGAGGACTCAGTGATCTATGGCTACACCTTC
CASSEDSVIYGYTF
>TRBD2|TRBV27|.|TRBJ2-7
TGTGCCAGCAGGTGGACTAGTCTCGCCTACGAGCAGTACTTC
CASRWTSLAYEQYF
>TRBD2|TRBV13|.|TRBJ2-5
TGTGCCAGCAGCTTAGTCGGACTAGCGGGGTCAGAGGTTGAGACCCAGTACTTC
CASSLVGLAGSEVETQYF
>TRBD1|TRBV4-2|.|TRBJ2-7
TGTGCCAGCAGCTATCAACCGCCGGGACAGGGTCCCTACGAGCAGTACTTC
CASSYQPPGQGPYEQYF